The 28 T cell receptor beta chains reported below all come from one sample, sequenced in a study of cytomegalovirus exposure and HLA in healthy donors. 60 Vbeta and 13 Jbeta primers were used in PCR. Some clones are missing from TCRdb's copy, which holds only in-frame ones; the method was immunoSEQ multiplex PCR. The sample shows roughly 160,000 clones, roughly three quarters of them seen only once. Source material: PBMCs. These receptors were taken from a woman aged 45-65 years in good health and CMV-seropositive.

CDR3 bases: TGTGCCAGCAGCCAAGGGCGGGAGTCCCATGAGCAGTTCTTC. It encodes CASSQGRESHEQFF. J is TRBJ2-1 and V is TRBV4-2; TRBD2 matches 7 bases. V trimming: 1 base; J trimming: 8 bases; junction bases outside the gene matches: 5. The CDR3 runs 14 residues. Germline-derived CDR1 and CDR2 are LGHNA and YNFKEQ.

The gene calls are TRBV7-2 and TRBJ2-7; a weak D match, TRBD2 (6 bases). Germline assignment: CDR1 SGHTA and CDR2 FQGNSA. V gave up 5 bases and J gave up 1 base, with 15 bases separating them. The CDR3 runs 15 residues. This CDR3 is CASSPESGDSYEQYF. CDR3 bases: TGTGCCAGCAGCCCAGAATCGGGGGATTCCTACGAGCAGTACTTC.

The V call is TRBV28, the J call TRBJ1-1; a possible D gene is TRBD1 (5 bases). CDR3 length equals 15 residues. The ends were cut back, 3 bases at V and 5 bases at J, with 16 bases in the middle. Germline V gives CDR1 MDHEN, CDR2 SYDVKM. The DNA for the CDR3 is TGTGCCAGCAGTTTTACGGGGGGGGGTCATACTGAAGCTTTCTTT. Encoded protein: CASSFTGGGHTEAFF.

This clone has only one observation. A read error may account for a junction end that differs from germline. The genes are TRBV28 and TRBJ2-6, with D possibly TRBD1 on 5 matching bases. This CDR3 spans 15 amino acids. Germline-derived CDR1 and CDR2 are MDHEN and SYDVKM. As DNA, the CDR3 is TGTGCCAGCAGTCCTACAGTCTCTGGGGCCAACGGCCTGACTTTC. It specifies CASSPTVSGANGLTF.

For the CDR3, the DNA is TGTGCCAGCAGTACTGAGACTAGCGGGGGGCCGTGGTTCTTC. Its translation is CASSTETSGGPWFF. This chain uses TRBV9 with TRBJ2-1; the match to TRBD2 covers 13 bases. This CDR3 has 14 residues. CDR1 and CDR2 (germline): SGDLS, YYNGEE. V was clipped by 5 bases and J by 15 bases; unmatched bases: 11.

This chain connects TRBV6-4 to TRBJ1-1; D possibly corresponds to TRBD1 (6 bases). With 5 bases removed from V and 5 bases from J, the gap between germline ends came to 12 bases. Germline CDR1 and CDR2: MRHNA and SNTAGT. The CDR3 consists of 13 residues. As DNA, the CDR3 is TGTGCCAGCAGTCAAGCGAGGGGGACTGAAGCTTTCTTT. Its translation: CASSQARGTEAFF.

This sequence joins TRBV29-1 and TRBJ1-1; D not resolved. The germline gives CDR1 SQVTM, CDR2 ANQGSEA. Trimming stripped 7 bases from V and 1 base from J, with 13 bases between. The CDR3 runs 13 residues. CDR3 region: CSASGLRNTEAFF. DNA for the CDR3: TGCAGCGCCTCAGGACTGAGGAACACTGAAGCTTTCTTT.

The gene calls are TRBV27 and TRBJ2-1, with 10 bases identical to TRBD2. The CDR3 totals 15 residues. Trimming cost V 3 bases and J 4 bases; bases outside gene matches: 3. Germline CDR1 reads MNHEY; CDR2 reads SMNVEV (reference sequence). The CDR3 is CASSFQREGYNEQFF. In nucleotides, the CDR3 is TGTGCCAGCAGTTTCCAGCGGGAGGGTTACAATGAGCAGTTCTTC.

The chain uses TRBV28 and TRBJ1-4, with 7 positions matching TRBD1. CDR3 size: 16 residues. Germline-derived CDR1 and CDR2 are MDHEN and SYDVKM. Trimming removed 5 bases from V and 2 bases from J; junction bases left unmatched: 8. In nucleotides, the CDR3 is TGTGCCAGCAGTCGCACAGGGGCGGCTACTAATGAAAAACTGTTTTTT. It is translated as CASSRTGAATNEKLFF.

This clone was detected only once. The genes are TRBV30 and TRBJ2-7; no definite D call. Deletions cut 2 bases from V and 4 bases from J, with 6 bases between. CDR3 size: 11 residues. Germline CDR1 GTSNPN, CDR2 SVGIG (reference sequence). The CDR3 sequence is CAWSPRYEQYF. In DNA form, the CDR3 reads TGTGCCTGGAGTCCCCGTTACGAGCAGTACTTC.

V is TRBV7-9 and J is TRBJ2-5; D might be TRBD2 (5 bases). CDR3 length: 18 residues. V was pared by 5 bases and J by 0 bases, with 22 bases between. CDR1 is SEHNR, CDR2 FQNEAQ, per germline (reference sequence). The CDR3 loop is CASSIPPLMRANQETQYF. DNA of the CDR3: TGTGCCAGCAGCATTCCCCCCCTAATGAGGGCCAACCAAGAGACCCAGTACTTC.

The chain uses TRBV19 and TRBJ1-3; D unclear. Germline V gene data show CDR1 as LNHDA and CDR2 as SQIVND (reference sequence). This CDR3 spans 13 amino acids. The germline V and J ends were trimmed by 5 bases and 1 base, with 6 bases remaining between them. The DNA of the CDR3 is TGTGCCAGTAGTGAAACATCTGGAAACACCATATATTTT. It encodes CASSETSGNTIYF. Combining the CDR3 with reference TRBV19 and TRBJ1-3 gives the whole variable domain DGGITQSPKYLFRKEGQNVTLSCEQNLNHDAMYWYRQDPGQGLRLIYYSQIVNDFQKGDIAEGYSVSREKKESFPLTVTSAQKNPTAFYLCASSETSGNTIYFGEGSWLTVV.

The rearrangement joins TRBV7-3 to TRBJ2-1, with D possibly TRBD2 on 5 matching bases. The CDR3 runs to 15 residues. Germline V lookup: CDR1 SGHTA, CDR2 FQGTGA. V gave up 2 bases and J gave up 0 bases, with 8 bases separating them. The CDR3 nucleotides read TGTGCCAGCAGCTTAGATAGCGCCTCCTACAATGAGCAGTTCTTC. Its protein product is CASSLDSASYNEQFF.

The chain employs TRBV11-3 and TRBJ2-5; 11 nucleotides line up with TRBD2. CDR1 and CDR2 (germline): SGHNT, YENEEA. Losses at the gene ends were 2 bases for V and 5 bases for J; bases not matched to a gene: 1. This CDR3 comprises 14 residues. CDR3 nucleotide sequence: TGTGCCAGCAGCTTATCTAGCGGGGGGGAGACCCAGTACTTC. Protein product: CASSLSSGGETQYF.

This clone was observed a handful of times. V is TRBV28 and J is TRBJ1-1; unclear D gene. The CDR3 consists of 12 residues. Germline CDR1 reads MDHEN; CDR2 reads SYDVKM. The germline V and J ends were trimmed by 6 bases and 1 base, with 6 bases remaining between them. The CDR3 protein is CASRGPNTEAFF. CDR3 sequence (DNA): TGTGCCAGCAGGGGCCCGAACACTGAAGCTTTCTTT.

J is TRBJ1-3 and V is TRBV11-2; 9 nucleotides align to TRBD1. The CDR3 runs 17 residues. With 5 bases clipped from V and 2 bases from J, the junction kept 10 bases outside the gene matches. Germline assignment: CDR1 SGHAT and CDR2 FQNNGV. The CDR3 sequence: CASSGLTGGRTGNTIYF. In DNA, the CDR3 is TGTGCCAGCAGCGGGTTAACAGGGGGCAGGACTGGAAACACCATATATTTT.

This clone is a singleton in its sample. CDR3 DNA: TGTGCCAGTTGGGGGCGTATGAGCAATCAGCCCCAGCATTTT. Its translation: CASWGRMSNQPQHF. The V call is TRBV28, the J call TRBJ1-5; a weak D match, TRBD1 (6 bases). The CDR3 sequence is 14 residues long. The V end lost 9 bases, the J end lost 1 base, and 13 bases lay between the germline ends. Germline V gene data show CDR1 as MDHEN and CDR2 as SYDVKM.

This sequence joins TRBV6-6 and TRBJ2-3, with a possible D match to TRBD2 (6 bases). Per the germline V gene, CDR1 is MNHNY and CDR2 is SVGAGI (reference sequence). The ends were cut back, 5 bases at V and 4 bases at J, with 10 bases in the middle. The CDR3 runs to 13 residues. For the CDR3, the DNA is TGTGCCAGCAGTACGACTAGTGCAGATACGCAGTATTTT. Translation gives CASSTTSADTQYF.

The CDR3 loop reads CASSRDSNYGYTF. The CDR3 DNA follows: TGTGCCAGCAGTCGGGACAGCAACTATGGCTACACCTTC. This sequence joins TRBV9 and TRBJ1-2, with 7 nucleotides matching TRBD1. The CDR3 contains 13 residues. V shed 5 bases and J 2 bases; nucleotides not matched to a gene: 3. The germline CDR1 and CDR2 sequences are SGDLS and YYNGEE.

This rearrangement joins TRBV11-2 to TRBJ2-5; TRBD1 might be the D (6 bases). The DNA matches TRBJ2-7 better at its end, which makes the J call doubtful. Germline V gene data show CDR1 as SGHAT and CDR2 as FQNNGV. The CDR3 runs to 13 residues. The CDR3 reads CASSLWDTYEQYF. The CDR3 coding sequence is TGTGCCAGCAGCTTGTGGGACACCTACGAGCAGTACTTC.

V usage is TRBV2 and J usage is TRBJ2-7; 8 bases fit TRBD2. Germline-derived CDR1 and CDR2 are SNHLY and FYNNEI. V lost 9 bases to trimming and J lost 3 bases; unmatched junction nucleotides: 4. The CDR3 runs 12 residues. CDR3 DNA: TGTGCCAGAGGGGGGACTAGCTACGAGCAGTACTTC. Translating it yields CARGGTSYEQYF.

Regarding this clone: A read error is likely, as this CDR3 ends without the conserved phenylalanine or tryptophan. It is unclear where the CDR3 begins or ends on the DNA, so no DNA is shown, and the CDR3 is as TCRdb lists it. The genes are TRBV25-1 and TRBJ1-2. The CDR3 region is 15 residues in length, termini included. Germline CDR1 MGHDK, CDR2 SYGVNS. CDR3 amino acids: CASSESGRGLSACTL.

V is TRBV7-6 and J is TRBJ2-5; 7 bases map to TRBD1. The CDR3 totals 17 residues. V trimming: 5 bases; J trimming: 4 bases; junction bases outside the gene matches: 16. CDR1 is SGHVS, CDR2 FNYEAQ, per germline. This chain's CDR3 is CASSPSRAGGLGETQYF. The DNA for the CDR3 is TGTGCCAGCAGCCCATCCAGGGCAGGGGGTTTGGGAGAGACCCAGTACTTC. Filled out from reference TRBV7-6 and TRBJ2-5, the complete variable domain reads GAGVSQSPRYKVTKRGQDVALRCDPISGHVSLYWYRQALGQGPEFLTYFNYEAQQDKSGLPNDRFSAERPEGSISTLTIQRTEQRDSAMYRCASSPSRAGGLGETQYFGPGTRLLVL.

This clone was counted a few times. The chain recombines TRBV18 with TRBJ1-1; TRBD1 aligns across 7 bases. V shed 1 base, J shed 4 bases, and the junction held 12 bases outside the gene matches. Germline assignment: CDR1 KGHSH and CDR2 LQKENI. The CDR3 totals 17 residues. CDR3 amino acids: CASSPQGAGLSGTEAFF. CDR3 DNA sequence: TGTGCCAGCTCACCACAGGGGGCCGGTCTGAGCGGCACTGAAGCTTTCTTT.

This clone has only one observation. The chain has TRBV27 and TRBJ2-3, with D possibly matching TRBD1 (6 bases). The V end lost 3 bases, the J end lost 1 base, and 8 bases lay between the germline ends. Per germline, CDR1 MNHEY and CDR2 SMNVEV (reference sequence). The CDR3 has 14 amino acids. The CDR3 sequence is CASSFRQGTDTQYF. CDR3 sequence (DNA): TGTGCCAGCAGTTTCCGACAGGGCACAGATACGCAGTATTTT.

The rearrangement uses TRBV5-1 and TRBJ1-5; TRBD1 aligns across 7 bases. The CDR3 consists of 14 residues. Per germline, CDR1 SGHRS and CDR2 YFSETQ. V lost 4 bases to trimming and J lost 3 bases; unmatched junction nucleotides: 4. CDR3 protein: CASSPGTVNQPQHF. The CDR3 coding sequence is TGCGCCAGCAGCCCGGGGACAGTCAATCAGCCCCAGCATTTT.

The gene calls are TRBV6-5 and TRBJ1-6, with 7 positions matching TRBD1. The CDR3 consists of 13 residues. V was clipped by 8 bases and J by 7 bases; unmatched bases: 5. From germline, CDR1 is MNHEY and CDR2 SVGAGI. Written as DNA, the CDR3 is TGTGCCAGCCACAGGGGTAGAAATTCACCCCTCCACTTT. Its translation: CASHRGRNSPLHF.

In this sample, this clone turned up a few times. This chain links TRBV28 with TRBJ1-4; TRBD1 matches 8 bases. Germline assignment: CDR1 MDHEN and CDR2 SYDVKM. This CDR3 spans 14 amino acids. J lost 6 bases, V lost 3 bases, and 3 bases had no gene match. CDR3 coding DNA: TGTGCCAGCAGTTTTTACAGGGGGGATGAAAAACTGTTTTTT. This gives the protein CASSFYRGDEKLFF.